This is a list of T cell receptor beta chains from one sample in a study of T cell changes during pregnancy in multiple sclerosis. Sequencing was performed with immunoSEQ multiplex PCR; in TCRdb, only in-frame clones are kept and a portion is missing. The profile shows under 75,000 clones, about 90% of them singletons. Material: peripheral blood, obtained in the third trimester of pregnancy. The receptors originated from a female donor in good health, enrolled as a control in a pregnancy study. Both conserved end residues are part of each CDR3. D genes are given only for firm matches. Some rows mark clone size as missing; the rest say once, few, many or name a class of expanded clone.

NA TRBJ2-5 15 TRBV7-6 TRBD1 TGTGCCAGCAGCACCCCCGGACAGGGTATCGAGACCCAGTACTTC CASSTPGQGIETQYF
NA TRBJ1-2 15 TRBV5-1 TRBD1 TGCGCCAGCAGCAGTGGACAGGGGGCGAACTATGGCTACACCTTC CASSSGQGANYGYTF
NA TRBJ2-5 19 TRBV5-6 TRBD2 TGTGCCAGCATCGTCCTAGGGACTAGCGGGGGAGTGTGGCAAGAGACCCAGTACTTC CASIVLGTSGGVWQETQYF
NA TRBJ2-7 16 TRBV5-5 TRBD1 TGTGCCAGCAGCTCAAGCACAGGGGGCTTCTCCTACGAGCAGTACTTC CASSSSTGGFSYEQYF
NA TRBJ2-2 16 TRBV7-9 TRBD1 TGTGCCAGCAGCTTATGGGGACAGGGGGGCACCGGGGAGCTGTTTTTT CASSLWGQGGTGELFF
NA TRBJ2-5 16 TRBV6-5 TRBD1 TGTGCCAGCAGTTACTTGACAGGGGGACCCCAAGAGACCCAGTACTTC CASSYLTGGPQETQYF
NA TRBJ1-2 14 TRBV27 TRBD1 TGTGCCAGCAGTTTTAGGGGACAGGGAGAGGGCTACACCTTC CASSFRGQGEGYTF
once TRBJ2-4 15 TRBV5-8 NA TGTGCCAGCAGCTTGATGACTCTAGCCAAAAACATTCAGTACTTC CASSLMTLAKNIQYF
NA TRBJ1-1 14 TRBV6-6 NA TGTGCCAGCAAAATGGGACATCCGAACACTGAAGCTTTCTTT CASKMGHPNTEAFF
NA TRBJ2-3 12 TRBV4-3 NA TGCGCCAGCAGCCAATATTCAGATACGCAGTATTTT CASSQYSDTQYF
NA TRBJ1-2 13 TRBV2 NA TGTGCCAGCAGTGAAAGGACAAACTATGGCTACACCTTC CASSERTNYGYTF
NA TRBJ1-1 18 TRBV28 TRBD1 TGTGCCATCACGACCCCCAGGGGGCATCGGGCGTCGAACACTGAAGCTTTCTTT CAITTPRGHRASNTEAFF
NA TRBJ2-7 15 TRBV29-1 TRBD1 TGCAGCGTTGAAGACCGGGACAGGGGGGCCTACGAGCAGTACTTC CSVEDRDRGAYEQYF
NA TRBJ2-3 15 TRBV4-3 TRBD2 TGCGCCAGCAGCCAGCGGGGGGTAGGGGTAGATACGCAGTATTTT CASSQRGVGVDTQYF
NA TRBJ2-1 15 TRBV5-1 NA TGCGCCAGCAGCTTGGAACAGGGCTCCTACAATGAGCAGTTCTTC CASSLEQGSYNEQFF
NA TRBJ2-7 14 TRBV7-6 NA TGTGCCAGCAGCCCAGGGGCGAATGCCTACGAGCAGTACTTC CASSPGANAYEQYF
NA TRBJ1-1 15 TRBV7-2 NA TGTGCCAGCAGCTTAGTGGGGGGGCTGGGAACTGAAGCTTTCTTT CASSLVGGLGTEAFF
NA TRBJ2-7 15 TRBV4-2 TRBD2 TGTGCCAGCAGCCAAGAAGCGGGAGGGCCTAACGAGCAGTACTTC CASSQEAGGPNEQYF
NA TRBJ1-1 15 TRBV6-1 TRBD1 TGTGCCAGCAGGCGGGACAGGGGGCTAATCACTGAAGCTTTCTTT CASRRDRGLITEAFF
NA TRBJ1-5 15 TRBV12-5 NA TGTGCTAGTGGTTGGGGGGACGGCCACAATCAGCCCCAGCATTTT CASGWGDGHNQPQHF